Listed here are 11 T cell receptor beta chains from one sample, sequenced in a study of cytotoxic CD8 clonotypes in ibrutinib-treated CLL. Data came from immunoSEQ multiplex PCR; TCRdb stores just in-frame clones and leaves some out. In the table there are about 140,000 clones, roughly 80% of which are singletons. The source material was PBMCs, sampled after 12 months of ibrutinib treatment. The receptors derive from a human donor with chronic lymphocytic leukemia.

The CDR3 DNA follows: TGTGCCAGTGCCGCCACGCGGACTAGCGGGAGTTACGAGCAGTACTTC. Its translation is CASAATRTSGSYEQYF. The V and J genes are TRBV19 and TRBJ2-7, with 13 nucleotides matching TRBD2. The germline gives CDR1 LNHDA, CDR2 SQIVND (reference sequence). V trimming: 8 bases; J trimming: 4 bases; junction bases outside the gene matches: 11. This CDR3 is 16 amino acids long.

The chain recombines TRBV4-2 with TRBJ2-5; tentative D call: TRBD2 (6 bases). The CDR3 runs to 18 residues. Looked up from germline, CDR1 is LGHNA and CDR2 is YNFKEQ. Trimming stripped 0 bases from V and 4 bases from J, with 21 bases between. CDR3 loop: CASSQEPSPTGVGETQYF. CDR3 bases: TGTGCCAGCAGCCAAGAACCCTCCCCCACGGGAGTGGGAGAGACCCAGTACTTC.

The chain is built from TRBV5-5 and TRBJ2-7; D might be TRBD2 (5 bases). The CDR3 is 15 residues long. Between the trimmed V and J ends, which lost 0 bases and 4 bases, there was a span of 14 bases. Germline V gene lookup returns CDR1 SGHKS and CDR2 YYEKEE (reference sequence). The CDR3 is CASSLVVQREYEQYF. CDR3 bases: TGTGCCAGCAGCTTGGTCGTGCAGAGGGAATACGAGCAGTACTTC.

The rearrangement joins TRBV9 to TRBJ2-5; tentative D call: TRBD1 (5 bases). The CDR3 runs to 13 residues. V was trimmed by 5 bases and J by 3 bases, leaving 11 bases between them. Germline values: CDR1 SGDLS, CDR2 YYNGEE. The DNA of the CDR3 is TGTGCCAGCAGTGGGGCAGGGAAAGAGACCCAGTACTTC. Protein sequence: CASSGAGKETQYF.

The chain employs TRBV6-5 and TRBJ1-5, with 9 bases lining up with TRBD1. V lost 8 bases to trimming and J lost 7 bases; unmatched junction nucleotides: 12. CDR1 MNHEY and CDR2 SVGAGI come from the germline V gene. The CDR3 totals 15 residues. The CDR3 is CASLITGGGRQPQHF. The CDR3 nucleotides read TGTGCCAGCTTAATCACAGGGGGCGGGCGACAGCCCCAGCATTTT.

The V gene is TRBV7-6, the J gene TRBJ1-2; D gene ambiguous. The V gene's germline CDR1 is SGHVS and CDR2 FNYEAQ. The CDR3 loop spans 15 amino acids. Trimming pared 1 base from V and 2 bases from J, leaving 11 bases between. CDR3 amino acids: CASSLGSLGNYGYTF. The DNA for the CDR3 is TGTGCCAGCAGCTTAGGGTCCCTAGGAAACTATGGCTACACCTTC. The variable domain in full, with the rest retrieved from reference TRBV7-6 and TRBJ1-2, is GAGVSQSPRYKVTKRGQDVALRCDPISGHVSLYWYRQALGQGPEFLTYFNYEAQQDKSGLPNDRFSAERPEGSISTLTIQRTEQRDSAMYRCASSLGSLGNYGYTFGSGTRLTVV.

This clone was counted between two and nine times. This chain's CDR3 is CSVPSRRGYTF. The CDR3 coding sequence is TGCAGCGTCCCCAGCCGGCGCGGCTACACCTTC. The chain carries TRBV29-1 and TRBJ1-2, with D unclear. This CDR3 region has 11 residues. Trimming removed 6 bases at V and 8 bases at J, with 13 bases between. Germline V gives CDR1 SQVTM, CDR2 ANQGSEA.

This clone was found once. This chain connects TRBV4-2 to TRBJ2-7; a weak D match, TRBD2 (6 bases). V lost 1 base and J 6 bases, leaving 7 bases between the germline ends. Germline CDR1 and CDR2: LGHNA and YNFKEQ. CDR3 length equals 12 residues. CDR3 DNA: TGTGCCAGCAGCCAAGGGGGAGGCGAGCAGTACTTC. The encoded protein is CASSQGGGEQYF.

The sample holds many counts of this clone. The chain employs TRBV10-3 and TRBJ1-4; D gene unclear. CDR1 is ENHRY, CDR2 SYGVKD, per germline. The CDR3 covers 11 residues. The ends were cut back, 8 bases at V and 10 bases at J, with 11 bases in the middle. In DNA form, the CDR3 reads TGTGCCATCGGGGATGACGTAAAACTGTTTTTT. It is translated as CAIGDDVKLFF.

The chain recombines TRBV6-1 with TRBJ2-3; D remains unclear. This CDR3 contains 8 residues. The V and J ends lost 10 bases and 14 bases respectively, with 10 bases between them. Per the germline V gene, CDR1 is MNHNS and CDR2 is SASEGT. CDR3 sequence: CAISIPYF. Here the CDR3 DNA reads TGTGCCATCTCCATTCCGTATTTT.

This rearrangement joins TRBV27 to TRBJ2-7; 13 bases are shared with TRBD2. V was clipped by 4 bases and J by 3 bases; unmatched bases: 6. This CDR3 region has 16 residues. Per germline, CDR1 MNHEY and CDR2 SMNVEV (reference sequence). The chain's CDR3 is CASSSLGLAGIYEQYF. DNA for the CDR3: TGTGCCAGCAGTTCCCTGGGACTAGCGGGAATCTACGAGCAGTACTTC.